This entry lists 8 T cell receptor beta chains sequenced from one sample in a study of blood T cell repertoires in COVID-19. Assay used: immunoSEQ multiplex PCR; TCRdb lists only in-frame clones, some missing. The sample yields 350,000 to 400,000 clones, roughly 92% seen once. What was sequenced was PBMCs or T cells enriched from blood (not recorded which). Receptors originate from a woman in her thirties or forties who had been exposed to COVID-19.

The chain has TRBV2 and TRBJ2-7; 12 bases agree with TRBD2. The CDR3 consists of 18 residues. V lost 8 bases to trimming and J lost 1 base; unmatched junction nucleotides: 15. Per the germline V gene, CDR1 is SNHLY and CDR2 is FYNNEI. The chain's CDR3 is CASLRAASGGAGSYEQYF. The CDR3 bases are TGTGCCAGCTTGCGGGCGGCTAGCGGGGGGGCCGGATCCTACGAGCAGTACTTC.

The V gene is TRBV5-1, the J gene TRBJ2-3; TRBD2 matches at 10 bases. The ends lost 4 bases at V and 9 bases at J; junction bases unmatched: 14. The CDR3 consists of 16 residues. Germline loops: CDR1 SGHRS, CDR2 YFSETQ. As DNA, the CDR3 is TGCGCCAGCAGCCCCTCTGGGGGAGCGGGGGGGCAAACGCAGTATTTT. This codes for CASSPSGGAGGQTQYF. The full variable domain, its missing parts supplied by reference TRBV5-1 and TRBJ2-3, is KAGVTQTPRYLIKTRGQQVTLSCSPISGHRSVSWYQQTPGQGLQFLFEYFSETQRNKGNFPGRFSGRQFSNSRSEMNVSTLELGDSALYLCASSPSGGAGGQTQYFGPGTRLTVL.

CDR3 coding DNA: TGTGCCAGTAGTATGAAACACGACTATGGCTACACCTTC. Translated, it gives CASSMKHDYGYTF. This rearrangement joins TRBV19 to TRBJ1-2; D gene ambiguous. From germline, CDR1 is LNHDA and CDR2 SQIVND (reference sequence). The CDR3 is 13 amino acids. The germline V and J ends were trimmed by 3 bases and 3 bases, with 8 bases remaining between them.

This clone was recorded a few times. This chain links TRBV2 with TRBJ1-3; no clear D. Germline CDR1 reads SNHLY; CDR2 reads FYNNEI. This CDR3 has 12 amino acids. V shed 8 bases and J shed 4 bases, with 9 bases lying between them. Written as DNA, the CDR3 is TGTGCCAGCGCGGCGGGCGGAAACACCATATATTTT. This encodes CASAAGGNTIYF.

This rearrangement joins TRBV10-1 to TRBJ2-7, with TRBD1 matching 7 bases. The CDR3 consists of 13 residues. Germline V gene sequence: CDR1 WNHNN, CDR2 SYGVQD (reference sequence). V lost 5 bases and J lost 6; bases outside the gene matches: 7. Written as DNA, the CDR3 is TGCGCCAGCAGTCGGACAGGCGTGGGCGAGCAGTACTTC. Its protein is CASSRTGVGEQYF.

This clone was observed a single time. The chain has TRBV25-1 and TRBJ1-3; no reliable D call. V lost 5 bases to trimming and J lost 4 bases, with 15 bases between them. This CDR3 is 15 amino acids long. Germline CDR1 reads MGHDK; CDR2 reads SYGVNS. CDR3: CASSLTGSLGNTIYF. The CDR3 nucleotides are TGTGCCAGCAGTTTGACTGGGTCCTTAGGAAACACCATATATTTT.

The V call is TRBV21-1, the J call TRBJ2-5; the table gives TRBD1 as D, unverified against the DNA. TRBV21-1 is tagged as a pseudogene. This CDR3 has 14 residues. CDR3 amino acids: CASSSQGKGETQYF. CDR3 DNA sequence: TGTGCCAGCAGCTCACAGGGTAAGGGGGAGACCCAGTACTTC.

The gene calls are TRBV7-2 and TRBJ1-1; 8 bases fit TRBD1. This CDR3 comprises 15 residues. The J segment lost 2 bases and the V segment lost 3 bases, leaving 5 bases of the junction unmatched. Germline lookup yields CDR1 SGHTA and CDR2 FQGNSA. In nucleotides, the CDR3 is TGTGCCAGCAGCTTGGACAGGGTAATCAACACTGAAGCTTTCTTT. This codes for CASSLDRVINTEAFF.